In this sample, the clone carrying this TCR beta chain turned up a few times. The antigen is undetermined. V gave up 1 base and J gave up 0 bases, with 3 bases separating them. The CDR3 is 13 amino acids. Germline CDR1 reads SGHVS; CDR2 reads FNYEAQ. Of the isolated RNA, all was reverse transcribed, and so the sequenced material was expressed TCRB transcripts. Sequenced by immunoSEQ multiplex PCR; TCRdb stores in-frame clones only, minus some. The sample consists of around 650,000 clones, around 12% of them appearing once. These data are taken from a study of beta chain features in type 1 diabetes. General study points: Shorter TCRB CDR3s, moderately but significantly so, marked every one of the four CD4+ subsets in Type 1 diabetes patients. Individuals with type 1 diabetes displayed fewer insertions and more deletions at VDJ junctions. The naive, central memory and Treg TCRB repertoires of patients appeared to be more similar to one another than those of healthy donors.

Each sorted fraction was over 95% pure. Sequenced: naive CD4+ T cells from blood. The chain carries TRBV7-6 and TRBJ1-1; D unresolved. This clonotype was sampled from a man under 40 with type 1 diabetes. The CDR3 spells CASSLDLNTEAFF. CDR3 nucleotide sequence: TGTGCCAGCAGCTTAGACCTGAACACTGAAGCTTTCTTT.